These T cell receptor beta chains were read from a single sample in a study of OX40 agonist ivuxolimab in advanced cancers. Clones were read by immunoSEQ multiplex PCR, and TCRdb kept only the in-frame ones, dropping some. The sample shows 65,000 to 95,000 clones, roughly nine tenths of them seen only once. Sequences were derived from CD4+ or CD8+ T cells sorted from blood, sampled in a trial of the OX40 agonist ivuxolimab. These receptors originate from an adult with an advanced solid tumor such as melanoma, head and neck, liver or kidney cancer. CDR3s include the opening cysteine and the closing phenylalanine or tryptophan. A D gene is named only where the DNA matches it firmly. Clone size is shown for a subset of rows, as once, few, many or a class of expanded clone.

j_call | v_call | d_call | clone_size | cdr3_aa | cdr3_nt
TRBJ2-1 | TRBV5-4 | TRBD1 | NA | CASSRDRGFNEQFF | TGTGCCAGCAGCCGCGACAGGGGGTTCAATGAGCAGTTCTTC
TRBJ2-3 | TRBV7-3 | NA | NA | CASSRTSITDTQYF | TGTGCCAGCAGCCGTACTAGCATCACAGATACGCAGTATTTT
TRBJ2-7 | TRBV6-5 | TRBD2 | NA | CASGASGREYEQYF | TGTGCCAGCGGGGCTAGCGGGAGGGAATACGAGCAGTACTTC
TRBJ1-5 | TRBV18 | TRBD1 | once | CASSPTDRDQPQHF | TGTGCCAGCTCACCAACGGACAGGGACCAGCCCCAGCATTTT
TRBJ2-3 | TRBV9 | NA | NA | CASSVATGPGTDTQYF | TGTGCCAGCAGCGTAGCTACGGGACCTGGTACAGATACGCAGTATTTT
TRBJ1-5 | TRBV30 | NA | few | CAWTEGLGDQPQHF | TGTGCCTGGACGGAAGGGCTGGGGGATCAGCCCCAGCATTTT
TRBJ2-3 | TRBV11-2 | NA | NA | CASSLQGPADTQYF | TGTGCCAGCAGCTTACAAGGACCCGCAGATACGCAGTATTTT
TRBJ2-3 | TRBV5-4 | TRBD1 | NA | CASMERQGADTQYF | TGTGCCAGCATGGAGAGACAGGGCGCAGACACGCAGTATTTT
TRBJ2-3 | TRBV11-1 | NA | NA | CASSFTGTDTQYF | TGTGCCAGCAGTTTTACAGGGACAGATACGCAGTATTTT
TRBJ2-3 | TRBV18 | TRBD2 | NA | CASSREGPSTDTQYF | TGTGCCAGCTCCCGGGAGGGGCCTAGCACAGATACGCAGTATTTT
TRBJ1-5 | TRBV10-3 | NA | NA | CAISEAVSNIQPQHF | TGTGCCATCAGTGAGGCGGTTTCGAACATTCAGCCCCAGCATTTT
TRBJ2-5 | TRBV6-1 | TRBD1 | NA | CASGRQGFSQETQYF | TGTGCCAGCGGCCGACAGGGGTTTTCCCAAGAGACCCAGTACTTC
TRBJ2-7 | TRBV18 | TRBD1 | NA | CASSRGQGTIYEQYF | TGTGCCAGCTCACGAGGACAGGGGACCATCTACGAGCAGTACTTC
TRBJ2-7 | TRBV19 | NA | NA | CASSMATQGYEQYF | TGTGCCAGTAGTATGGCCACCCAAGGGTACGAGCAGTACTTC
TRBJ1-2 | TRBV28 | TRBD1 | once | CASSPRGSRDRGDGYTF | TGTGCCAGCAGCCCACGGGGCAGCCGGGACAGGGGTGATGGCTACACCTTC
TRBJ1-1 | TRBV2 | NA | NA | CASSEAPKAFF | TGTGCCAGCAGTGAGGCCCCAAAAGCTTTCTTT
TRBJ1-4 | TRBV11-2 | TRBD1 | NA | CASSPRRQGGEKLFF | TGTGCCAGCAGCCCTCGAAGACAGGGTGGGGAAAAACTGTTTTTT
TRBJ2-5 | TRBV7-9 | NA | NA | CASSLRTAGETQYF | TGTGCCAGCAGCTTAAGGACAGCGGGAGAGACCCAGTACTTC
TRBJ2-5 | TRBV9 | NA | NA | CASSEEVFWSQETQYF | TGTGCCAGCAGCGAAGAGGTATTTTGGAGCCAAGAGACCCAGTACTTC
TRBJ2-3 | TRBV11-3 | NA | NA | CASSLVGTTDTQYF | TGTGCCAGCAGCTTAGTTGGGACCACAGATACGCAGTATTTT
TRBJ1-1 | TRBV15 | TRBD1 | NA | CATSRKTGALNTEAFF | TGTGCCACCAGCAGGAAAACAGGGGCCCTGAACACTGAAGCTTTCTTT
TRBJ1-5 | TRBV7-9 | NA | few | CASSPGWEGNQPQHF | TGTGCCAGCAGCCCAGGCTGGGAGGGGAATCAGCCCCAGCATTTT
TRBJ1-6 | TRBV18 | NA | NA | CASSPPSRSNSPLHF | TGTGCCAGCTCACCACCCAGCCGCAGTAATTCACCCCTCCACTTT
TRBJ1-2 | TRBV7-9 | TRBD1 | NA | CASSFGDRVGYGYTF | TGTGCCAGCAGCTTTGGGGACAGGGTCGGCTATGGCTACACCTTC
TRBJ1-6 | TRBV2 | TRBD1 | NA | CASNRDRDNSPLHF | TGTGCCAGCAATCGGGACAGGGATAATTCACCCCTCCACTTT
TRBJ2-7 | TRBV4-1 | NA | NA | CASSHPGRLYEQYF | TGCGCCAGCAGCCACCCGGGACGGCTATACGAGCAGTACTTC
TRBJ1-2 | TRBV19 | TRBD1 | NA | CASRLGQDPNYGYTF | TGTGCCAGTAGACTAGGACAGGACCCTAACTATGGCTACACCTTC
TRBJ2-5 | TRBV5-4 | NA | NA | CASSFVGTQETQYF | TGTGCCAGCAGCTTTGTGGGGACCCAAGAGACCCAGTACTTC
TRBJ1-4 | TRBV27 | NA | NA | CASTSPGTYEKLFF | TGTGCCAGCACCTCTCCAGGGACTTATGAAAAACTGTTTTTT
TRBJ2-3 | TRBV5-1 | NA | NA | CASSLRGQSPSTDTQYF | TGCGCCAGCAGCTTGCGTGGACAGTCTCCTAGCACAGATACGCAGTATTTT
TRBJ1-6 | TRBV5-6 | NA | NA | CASSLEQGYSPLHF | TGTGCCAGCAGCTTGGAACAGGGATATTCACCCCTCCACTTT
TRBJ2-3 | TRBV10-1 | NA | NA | CASSTTGVGFTDTQYF | TGCGCCAGCAGCACGACAGGAGTGGGATTCACAGATACGCAGTATTTT
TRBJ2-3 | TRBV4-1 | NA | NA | CASSQVAGGTDTQYF | TGCGCCAGCAGCCAAGTCGCAGGGGGCACAGATACGCAGTATTTT
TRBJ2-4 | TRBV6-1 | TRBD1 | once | CASSERGQGKNIQYF | TGTGCCAGCAGTGAAAGGGGGCAGGGCAAAAACATTCAGTACTTC
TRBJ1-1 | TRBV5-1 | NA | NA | CASSNPGQNTEAFF | TGCGCCAGCAGCAATCCGGGACAGAACACTGAAGCTTTCTTT
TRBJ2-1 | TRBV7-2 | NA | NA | CASSLGNAYNEQFF | TGTGCCAGCAGCTTAGGTAACGCCTACAATGAGCAGTTCTTC
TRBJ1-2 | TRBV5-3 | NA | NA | CARSFRDIKNYGYTF | TGTGCCAGAAGCTTCCGGGACATAAAAAACTATGGCTACACCTTC
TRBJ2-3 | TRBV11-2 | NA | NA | CASSLISPGASTDTQYF | TGTGCCAGCAGCTTAATATCCCCGGGAGCGAGCACAGATACGCAGTATTTT
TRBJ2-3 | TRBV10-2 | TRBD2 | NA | CASSAGGGALNTDTQYF | TGCGCCAGCAGTGCCGGCGGGGGGGCCCTCAACACAGATACGCAGTATTTT
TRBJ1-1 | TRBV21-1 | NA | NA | CASSKGLEAEAFF | TGTGCCAGCAGCAAAGGATTGGAGGCTGAAGCTTTCTTT
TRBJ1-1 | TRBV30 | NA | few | CAWSQGLNTEAFF | TGTGCCTGGTCACAGGGATTGAACACTGAAGCTTTCTTT
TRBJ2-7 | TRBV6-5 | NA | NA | CASKWREQYF | TGTGCCAGCAAGTGGCGGGAGCAGTACTTC
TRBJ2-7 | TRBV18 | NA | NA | CASSPGQPRYEQYF | TGTGCCAGCTCTCCCGGACAGCCCCGATACGAGCAGTACTTC
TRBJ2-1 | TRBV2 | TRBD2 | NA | CASSRVSGFNEQFF | TGTGCCAGCAGTAGGGTTAGCGGGTTCAATGAGCAGTTCTTC
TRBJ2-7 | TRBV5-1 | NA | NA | CASSLAGTQVPYEQYF | TGCGCCAGCAGCTTGGCCGGGACACAGGTTCCCTACGAGCAGTACTTC
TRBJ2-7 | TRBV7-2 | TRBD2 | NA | CASSLDRSSSGGLERDF | TGTGCCAGCAGCTTAGATCGTAGCTCTAGCGGGGGCCTCGAAAGGGACTTC
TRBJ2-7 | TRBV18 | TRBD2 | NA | CASSRSGLAVTYEQYF | TGTGCCAGCTCACGTTCGGGACTAGCGGTAACCTACGAGCAGTACTTC
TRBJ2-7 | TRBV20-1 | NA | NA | CSGTRYEQYF | TGCAGCGGGACGCGCTACGAGCAGTACTTC
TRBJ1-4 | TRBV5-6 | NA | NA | CASSLYRDEKLFF | TGTGCCAGCAGCTTGTACAGGGACGAAAAACTGTTTTTT
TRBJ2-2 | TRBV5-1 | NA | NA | CASSPGYRGTGELFF | TGCGCCAGCAGCCCAGGGTATCGGGGCACCGGGGAGCTGTTTTTT
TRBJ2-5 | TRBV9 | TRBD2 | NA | CASTTSGGQETQYF | TGTGCCAGCACGACTAGCGGGGGCCAAGAGACCCAGTACTTC